These 20 T cell receptor beta chains were sequenced from one sample in a study of immune heterogeneity within non-small cell lung tumors. For each sample, template was roughly 0.65 ug of bulk tumor genomic DNA. Several biopsies were spaced far apart within each primary tumor and obtained as surgery took place. Curative operations were performed on patients who had untreated, newly diagnosed non-small cell lung cancer. TCR beta CDR3 amplification used multiplex PCR with 32 V and 13 J primers. Each CDR3 protein is one row after TCRdb ran MiXCR on the multiplex PCR reads. The top ten clones hold 4.4% of a sample with approximately 21,000 distinct CDR3 sequences, 25% to 30% of them seen once. Input material: lung tumor tissue. The receptors were gathered from a man in his forties with non-small cell lung cancer.

This chain links TRBV12-3 or TRBV12-4 with TRBJ2-1; possible D gene TRBD2, 5 bases. The CDR3 loop spans 12 amino acids. V was trimmed by 8 bases and J by 7 bases, leaving 12 bases between them. In nucleotides, the CDR3 is TGTGCCAGCGACGGATCGGGGAATGAGCAGTTCTTC. This translates into CASDGSGNEQFF.

Within the sample, this clonotype is medium-sized (0.01 to 0.1%). The chain joins TRBV19 to TRBJ2-7; TRBD1 aligns across 8 bases. V lost 3 bases to trimming and J lost 3 bases; unmatched junction nucleotides: 7. The length of the CDR3 is 15 residues. Germline CDR1 LNHDA, CDR2 SQIVND (reference sequence). The CDR3 nucleotides are TGTGCCAGTAGTATTTCGACAGGGGTTAACTACGAGCAGTACTTC. Its protein product is CASSISTGVNYEQYF.

This clonotype is labeled as medium-sized. This sequence joins TRBV6-1 and TRBJ1-2; D uncertain. Germline V gives CDR1 MNHNS, CDR2 SASEGT. This CDR3 is built from 13 residues. Trimming left V 1 base short and J 7 bases short, with 10 bases between. CDR3 in amino acids: CASSEDTGGGYTF. CDR3 nucleotides: TGTGCCAGCAGTGAAGACACGGGAGGTGGCTACACCTTC.

This clonotype was recorded at least ten times. V and J are TRBV3-2 and TRBJ2-2; TRBD1 reflects the table's D call only, with no check against the DNA. TRBV3-2 corresponds to a pseudogene. The CDR3 is 15 residues long. This CDR3 is CASSQWTGGSGELFF. DNA of the CDR3: TGTGCCAGCAGCCAGTGGACAGGGGGTTCCGGGGAGCTGTTTTTT.

The chain joins TRBV6-2 or TRBV6-3 to TRBJ2-1; 11 bases align to TRBD1. The trim removed 8 bases at V and 2 bases at J, leaving 5 bases unmatched. This CDR3 comprises 15 residues. CDR1 MNHEY and CDR2 SVGEGT come from the germline V gene. CDR3 sequence reads: CASRRTGGPYNEQFF. The CDR3 nucleotides are TGTGCCAGCCGACGGACAGGGGGCCCCTACAATGAGCAGTTCTTC.

This clonotype is medium-sized within its sample. The gene calls are TRBV2 and TRBJ2-7; 10 bases line up with TRBD2. V shed 0 bases, J shed 6 bases, and the junction held 5 bases outside the gene matches. CDR3 length: 15 residues. Looked up from germline, CDR1 is SNHLY and CDR2 is FYNNEI. This chain's CDR3 is CASSEASSGSSEQYF. In DNA form, the CDR3 reads TGTGCCAGCAGTGAAGCGTCTAGCGGGAGTTCCGAGCAGTACTTC.

Comments on this clonotype: The conserved phenylalanine or tryptophan normally closing the CDR3 is absent here, so this likely arose from a read error. The limits of the CDR3 on the DNA are not certain, so only TCRdb's listed CDR3 is given. V is TRBV6-2 or TRBV6-3 and J is TRBJ1-2. Germline V gene data show CDR1 as MNHEY and CDR2 as SVGEGT. The length of the CDR3 is 15 amino acids, counting both ends. This CDR3 reads CASSYSRGSVLWLHL.

This clonotype was observed a few times. The CDR3 loop is CASKGRGDTEAFF. In DNA form, the CDR3 reads TGTGCCAGCAAAGGCAGGGGGGACACTGAAGCTTTCTTT. V and J are TRBV6-1 and TRBJ1-1, with 7 bases matching TRBD1. The trim removed 7 bases at V and 3 bases at J, leaving 5 bases unmatched. The germline V gene has CDR1 MNHNS and CDR2 SASEGT. The length of the CDR3 is 13 residues.

V is TRBV29-1 and J is TRBJ1-1, with D tentatively TRBD1 (5 bases). CDR3 size: 14 residues. CDR1 SQVTM and CDR2 ANQGSEA come from the germline V gene. Trimming pared 8 bases from V and 2 bases from J, leaving 18 bases between. The CDR3: CSSSGGTENTEAFF. Written as DNA, the CDR3 is TGCAGCTCCTCGGGCGGGACCGAAAACACTGAAGCTTTCTTT.

This clonotype was counted a few times. The chain carries TRBV6-6 and TRBJ2-3, with D unresolved. Germline V gene data show CDR1 as MNHNY and CDR2 as SVGAGI (reference sequence). The length of the CDR3 is 15 residues. V lost 2 bases and J 3 bases, leaving 12 bases between the germline ends. DNA of the CDR3: TGTGCCAGCAGTTACGGGGAACCCACGACAGATACGCAGTATTTT. It yields the protein CASSYGEPTTDTQYF.

Concerning this clonotype: A much larger clonotype is one base distant, so this may be a read error. Here the CDR3 omits its conserved ending phenylalanine or tryptophan, so a read error is the likely source. The genes are TRBV6-1 and TRBJ1-6, with D unresolved. The CDR3 spans 12 residues. V was pared by 6 bases and J by 5 bases, with 5 bases between. The germline V gene encodes CDR1 MNHNS and CDR2 SASEGT. CDR3 DNA: TGTGCCAGCAGCCAGGATAATTCACCCCTCCACCTT. It yields the protein CASSQDNSPLHL.

This clonotype was counted many times. The chain uses TRBV28 and TRBJ2-1, with 8 bases that match TRBD1. This CDR3 has 15 residues. Germline V lookup: CDR1 MDHEN, CDR2 SYDVKM. The V gene end was trimmed by 3 bases and the J gene end by 5 bases; junction bases not matched to a gene: 6. This CDR3 is CASSFPGGSDNEQFF. CDR3 nucleotides: TGTGCCAGCAGTTTTCCAGGGGGCTCAGACAATGAGCAGTTCTTC.

V is TRBV4-1 and J is TRBJ2-5; D tentatively fits TRBD1 or TRBD2 (5 bases each). CDR3 size: 16 residues. Germline-derived CDR1 and CDR2 are MGHRA and YSYEKL. Between the trimmed V and J ends, which lost 0 bases and 7 bases, there was a span of 18 bases. The CDR3 spells CASSQDPGTDYGTQYF. CDR3 bases: TGCGCCAGCAGCCAAGATCCCGGGACGGATTACGGGACCCAGTACTTC.

Of note for this clonotype: This may stem from a read error, because a much larger clone lies one nucleotide away. Because it lacks the conserved phenylalanine or tryptophan at the end, this CDR3 is likely a read error. The genes are TRBV5-1 and TRBJ1-2; D unclear. The germline CDR1 and CDR2 sequences are SGHRS and YFSETQ. V lost 0 bases and J 0 bases, leaving 3 bases between the germline ends. The CDR3 consists of 13 residues. CDR3 protein: CASSLETNYGYTS. Here the CDR3 DNA reads TGCGCCAGCAGCTTGGAGACTAACTATGGCTACACCTCC.

A few counts support this clonotype. CDR3 residues: CASSIRGGEAFF. The CDR3 region has the DNA TGTGCCAGCAGTATTCGAGGAGGTGAAGCTTTCTTT. The V call is TRBV6-1, the J call TRBJ1-1; the D is unclear. V lost 5 bases, J lost 7 bases, and 11 bases lay in between. This CDR3 contains 12 residues. Germline V gene lookup returns CDR1 MNHNS and CDR2 SASEGT.

This clonotype was counted only a few times. V gene TRBV3-1 combines with J gene TRBJ2-3; D remains ambiguous. V shed 1 base and J shed 5 bases, with 10 bases lying between them. This CDR3 spans 14 amino acids. Germline V gives CDR1 LGHDT, CDR2 YNNKEL (reference sequence). The chain's CDR3 is CASSQGPGEDTQYF. CDR3 bases: TGTGCCAGCAGCCAAGGTCCAGGAGAAGATACGCAGTATTTT.

This clonotype was picked up a small number of times. The CDR3 here is CAISDPGQSNTEAFF. The CDR3 DNA is TGTGCCATCAGTGACCCGGGACAGTCGAACACTGAAGCTTTCTTT. The chain is built from TRBV10-3 and TRBJ1-1; TRBD1 agrees at 7 bases. Looked up from germline, CDR1 is ENHRY and CDR2 is SYGVKD. The CDR3 loop spans 15 amino acids. V dropped 3 bases and J dropped 1; count of bases not matched to a gene: 5.

Many counts were recorded for this clonotype. The chain recombines TRBV29-1 with TRBJ2-1; TRBD1 is a possible D gene (6 bases). Germline V gene lookup returns CDR1 SQVTM and CDR2 ANQGSEA. The V gene lost 3 bases and the J gene lost 6 bases, with 15 bases spanning the gap. This CDR3 contains 14 residues. CDR3 in amino acids: CSVDPPGTINEQFF. The CDR3, as DNA: TGCAGCGTTGACCCCCCCGGGACAATCAATGAGCAGTTCTTC.

Notes on this clonotype: A much larger clone differs by one base, so this may be a read error. This chain joins TRBV12-3 or TRBV12-4 and TRBJ1-2; TRBD1 aligns across 12 bases. This CDR3 region has 15 residues. The CDR3: CPSSGQGQGAYGYTF. CDR3 nucleotide sequence: TGTCCCAGCAGCGGCCAGGGACAGGGGGCTTATGGCTACACCTTC.

This clonotype was picked up many times. This CDR3 is CAWSVREWGYEQYF. The CDR3 nucleotides are TGTGCCTGGAGTGTACGGGAGTGGGGCTACGAGCAGTACTTC. J is TRBJ2-7 and V is TRBV30, with a weak D call TRBD2 (6 bases). V lost 0 bases to trimming and J lost 3 bases, with 12 bases between them. CDR3 size: 14 residues. Germline loops: CDR1 GTSNPN, CDR2 SVGIG (reference sequence).